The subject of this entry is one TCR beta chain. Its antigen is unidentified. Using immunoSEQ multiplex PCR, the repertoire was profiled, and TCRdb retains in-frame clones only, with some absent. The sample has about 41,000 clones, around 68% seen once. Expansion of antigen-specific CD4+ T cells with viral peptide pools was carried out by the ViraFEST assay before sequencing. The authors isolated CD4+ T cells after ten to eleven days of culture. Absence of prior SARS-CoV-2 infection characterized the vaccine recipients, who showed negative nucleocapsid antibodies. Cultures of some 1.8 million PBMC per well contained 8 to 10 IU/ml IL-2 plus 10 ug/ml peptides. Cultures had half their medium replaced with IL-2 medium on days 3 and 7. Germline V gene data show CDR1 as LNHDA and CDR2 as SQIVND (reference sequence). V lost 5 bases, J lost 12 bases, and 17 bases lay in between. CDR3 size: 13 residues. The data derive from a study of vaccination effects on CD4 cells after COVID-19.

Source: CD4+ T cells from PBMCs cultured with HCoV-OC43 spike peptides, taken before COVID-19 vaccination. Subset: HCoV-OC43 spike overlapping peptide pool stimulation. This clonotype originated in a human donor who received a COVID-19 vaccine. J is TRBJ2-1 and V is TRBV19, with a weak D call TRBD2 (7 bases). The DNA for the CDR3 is TGTGCCAGTAGTCCAAAGCGGGACATAGGGCAGTTCTTC. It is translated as CASSPKRDIGQFF.